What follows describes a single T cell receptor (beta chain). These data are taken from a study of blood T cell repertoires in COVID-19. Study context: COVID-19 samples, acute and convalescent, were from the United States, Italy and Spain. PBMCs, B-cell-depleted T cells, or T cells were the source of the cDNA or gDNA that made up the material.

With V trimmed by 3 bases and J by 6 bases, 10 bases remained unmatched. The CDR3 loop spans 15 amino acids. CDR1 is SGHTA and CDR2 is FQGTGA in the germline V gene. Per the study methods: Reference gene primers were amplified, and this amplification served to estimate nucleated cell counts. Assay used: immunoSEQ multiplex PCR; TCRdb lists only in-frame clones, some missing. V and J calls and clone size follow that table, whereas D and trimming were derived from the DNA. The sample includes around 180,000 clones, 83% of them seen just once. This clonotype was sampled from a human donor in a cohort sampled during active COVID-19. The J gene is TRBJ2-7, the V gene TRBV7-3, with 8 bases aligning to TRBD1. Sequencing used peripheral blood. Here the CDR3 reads CASSFSTGAGSEQYF. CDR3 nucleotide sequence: TGTGCCAGCAGCTTCTCGACAGGGGCGGGATCCGAGCAGTACTTC.